The rows below give T cell receptor beta chains drawn from one sample of a study of T cells expressing NK-cell markers. TCRdb reanalyzed the 5' RACE reads and collapses them to one entry per CDR3 protein, without DNA. The sample's table shows some 600,000 distinct CDR3 sequences. The sequencing sample was made of blood T cells: a sorted CD56 or NKG2C T cell subset, CD4+ or CD8+ T cells, or bulk PBMC T cells (not recorded which). The receptors originated from a man aged 18 to 29 in good health. Both conserved end residues are part of each CDR3.

>TRBV4-3|TRBJ2-1|14
CASSLGGLDIEQFF
>TRBV4-1|TRBJ2-1|15
CASSSSPSSYNEQFF
>TRBV7-2|TRBJ2-1|16
CASSSAPGLSYNEQFF
>TRBV10-3|TRBJ2-7|13
CAIGHGTFYEQYF
>TRBV12-3/TRBV12-4|TRBJ2-1|18
CASSLRASGRKSYNEQFF
>TRBV5-1|TRBJ2-3|14
CASSYHEITDTQYF
>TRBV20-1|TRBJ2-5|13
CSAPLAGEETQYF
>TRBV28|TRBJ2-7|15
CASSFSAGSSYEQYF
>TRBV24-1|TRBJ2-2|16
CATSPSPGSGTGELFF
>TRBV3-1|TRBJ1-1|15
CASSHLTGGTSEAFF
>TRBV5-1|TRBJ2-1|15
CASSLDTSGSTAQFF
>TRBV12-3/TRBV12-4|TRBJ2-4|13
CASRRSGRVLTYF
>TRBV4-3|TRBJ2-1|15
CASSDGLAGVLEQFF
>TRBV20-1|TRBJ2-7|14
CSARGLLNSYEQYF
>TRBV18|TRBJ2-1|20
CASPDFTSGRNGVIYNEQFF
>TRBV25-1|TRBJ2-3|14
CASRGVGGTDTQYF
>TRBV27|TRBJ2-7|14
CASSLSWRAYEQYF
>TRBV12-3/TRBV12-4|TRBJ1-6|15
CASSYRLQNNSPLHF
>TRBV12-3/TRBV12-4|TRBJ2-3|14
CASSWGVVTDTQYF
>TRBV12-3/TRBV12-4|TRBJ1-4|16
CASSLAMSGTNEKLFF
>TRBV20-1|TRBJ2-1|17
CSAGGGFSGSSYNEQFF
>TRBV30|TRBJ2-1|13
CACPTTSYNEQFF
>TRBV30|TRBJ1-1|13
CAWSQTGLAEAFF
>TRBV12-3/TRBV12-4|TRBJ1-2|15
CASSPNVGQGYGYTF
>TRBV12-3/TRBV12-4|TRBJ1-6|15
CASRKGLSYNSPLHF
>TRBV19|TRBJ2-2|15
CASQGRDSITGELFF
>TRBV12-3/TRBV12-4|TRBJ2-5|12
CASSRLQETQYF
>TRBV28|TRBJ2-3|15
CASSTPGTNTDTQYF
>TRBV6-5|TRBJ2-2|16
CASSYPGQVRTGELFF
>TRBV11-3|TRBJ2-3|17
CASSLSTDVRSTDTQYF
>TRBV29-1|TRBJ2-5|15
CSVDGWDRVRETQYF
>TRBV29-1|TRBJ2-2|13
CSVGQGSAGELFF
>TRBV7-9|TRBJ2-3|14
CASVGSAPTDTQYF
>TRBV11-2|TRBJ1-2|13
CASSLTGRDGYTF
>TRBV29-1|TRBJ2-4|13
CSVTWSHKNIQYF
>TRBV19|TRBJ1-2|14
CASSPGGRYYGYTF
>TRBV7-9|TRBJ1-4|15
CASSPRRSTNEKLFF
>TRBV7-2|TRBJ2-5|12
CASSLMEETQYF
>TRBV6-2/TRBV6-3|TRBJ1-5|13
CASTYRGGQPQHF
>TRBV29-1|TRBJ2-7|15
CSAGDVGEEHYEQYF
>TRBV28|TRBJ2-1|16
CASSYAVKREWNEQFF
>TRBV7-3|TRBJ2-1|16
CASSLIPRAGFNEQFF
>TRBV6-2/TRBV6-3|TRBJ1-5|14
CASSTPGRDRAQHF
>TRBV3-1|TRBJ2-7|15
CASSSRTGASYEQYF
>TRBV18|TRBJ1-1|14
CASSPRQEGTEAFF
>TRBV12-3/TRBV12-4|TRBJ1-5|15
CASSFGVGASEPQHF
>TRBV4-2|TRBJ2-1|17
CASSQGGRAGGYNEQFF
>TRBV4-1|TRBJ2-1|13
CASSRGRGDEQFF
>TRBV6-4|TRBJ2-3|14
CASRQGVAADTQYF
>TRBV9|TRBJ1-1|14
CASSSRDLFTEAFF
>TRBV2|TRBJ2-7|13
CASRSGFPYEQYF
>TRBV10-3|TRBJ1-3|13
CAIGGSIGNTIYF
>TRBV7-3|TRBJ2-3|15
CASSPQGGSTDTQYF